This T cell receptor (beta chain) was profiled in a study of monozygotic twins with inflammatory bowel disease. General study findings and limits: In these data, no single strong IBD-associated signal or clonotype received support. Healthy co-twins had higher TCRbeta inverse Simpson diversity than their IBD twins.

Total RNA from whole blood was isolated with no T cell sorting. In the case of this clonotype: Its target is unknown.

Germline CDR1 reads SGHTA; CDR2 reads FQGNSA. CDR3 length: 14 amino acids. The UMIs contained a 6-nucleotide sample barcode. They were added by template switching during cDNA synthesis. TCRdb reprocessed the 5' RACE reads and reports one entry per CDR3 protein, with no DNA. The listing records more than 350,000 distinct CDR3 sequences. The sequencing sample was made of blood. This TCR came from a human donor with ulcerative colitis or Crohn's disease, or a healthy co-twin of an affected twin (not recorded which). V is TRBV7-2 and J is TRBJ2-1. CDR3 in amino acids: CASSLQETINEHFF.